The rows below give T cell receptor beta chains drawn from one sample of a study of shared clonotypes between healthy human individuals. TCRdb's copy holds only in-frame clones and misses some; the assay was immunoSEQ multiplex PCR. Of over a million clones in the sample, roughly 95% were seen once. The sequenced sample consisted of naive CD4+ T cells sorted from blood. These receptors all come from a man aged 30-40 years in good health. Each CDR3 is given with its conserved first and last residue. D genes are given only for firm matches. Clone sizes are given selectively: once, few, many, or a class where the clone is expanded.

>TRBV28|TRBJ2-5|.|.
CASSPPGDQETQYF
TGTGCCAGCAGTCCCCCGGGAGACCAAGAGACCCAGTACTTC
>TRBV9|TRBJ2-7|.|.
CASSVAPSGEQYF
TGTGCCAGCAGCGTAGCTCCGAGTGGCGAGCAGTACTTC
>TRBV6-5|TRBJ1-1|TRBD1|.
CASLRGAYTEAFF
TGTGCCAGCCTCAGGGGGGCTTACACTGAAGCTTTCTTT
>TRBV4-2|TRBJ2-7|TRBD2|.
CASSQVVSGRTYEQYF
TGTGCCAGCAGCCAAGTGGTTAGCGGGAGGACCTACGAGCAGTACTTC
>TRBV4-1|TRBJ2-3|TRBD2|.
CASSQEGLAGGDTQYF
TGCGCCAGCAGCCAAGAGGGACTAGCGGGAGGAGATACGCAGTATTTT
>TRBV7-3|TRBJ2-7|.|.
CASSLSVGKRNSYEQYF
TGTGCCAGCAGCTTAAGTGTTGGTAAGCGGAACTCCTACGAGCAGTACTTC
>TRBV5-4|TRBJ2-1|TRBD2|.
CASSSGWASGRPGEQFF
TGTGCCAGCAGCTCGGGCTGGGCTAGCGGGAGACCAGGTGAGCAGTTCTTC
>TRBV28|TRBJ2-7|TRBD1|.
CASRWAGTGAGNGEQYF
TGTGCCAGCAGATGGGCCGGGACAGGGGCGGGGAACGGGGAGCAGTACTTC
>TRBV5-4|TRBJ2-2|TRBD1|once
CASSPAGPGTASVGELFF
TGTGCCAGCAGCCCTGCGGGTCCCGGGACAGCCAGTGTCGGGGAGCTGTTTTTT
>TRBV6-6|TRBJ1-2|.|.
CASSNRGPYGYTF
TGTGCCAGCAGTAACCGTGGCCCTTATGGCTACACCTTC
>TRBV29-1|TRBJ2-3|.|.
CSVGFQGDTQYF
TGCAGCGTTGGGTTTCAAGGAGATACGCAGTATTTT
>TRBV29-1|TRBJ1-1|.|few
CSVDGGPVVEAFF
TGCAGCGTTGATGGGGGGCCCGTGGTAGAAGCTTTCTTT
>TRBV25-1|TRBJ1-2|.|.
CASSWDGGNYGYTF
TGTGCCAGCAGTTGGGACGGCGGTAACTATGGCTACACCTTC
>TRBV5-1|TRBJ2-3|.|.
CASSLTGISTDTQYF
TGCGCCAGCAGCTTAACCGGGATAAGCACAGATACGCAGTATTTT
>TRBV30|TRBJ1-5|.|.
CAWSVGENQPQHF
TGTGCCTGGAGTGTCGGTGAAAATCAGCCCCAGCATTTT
>TRBV5-1|TRBJ1-1|.|.
CASSLLGLGTEAFF
TGCGCCAGCAGCTTGCTGGGCCTGGGCACTGAAGCTTTCTTT
>TRBV19|TRBJ2-7|.|.
CADLFSARDKPYEQYF
TGTGCCGATTTATTCTCCGCTCGGGACAAGCCCTACGAGCAGTACTTC